One sample yielded the 22 T cell receptor beta chains listed below, sequenced in a study of Graves' ophthalmopathy and Graves' hyperthyroidism. Investigators amplified TCR beta CDR3 regions from RNA transcripts. Investigators did first-round RT-PCR with HTBI primers, then second-round multiplex PCR. From the multiplex PCR reads, TCRdb called clonotypes with MiXCR, one entry per CDR3 protein. The repertoire holds over a million distinct CDR3 sequences, roughly 35% seen once, with roughly 11% in the top ten. Sample: peripheral blood or thyroid tissue (not recorded which). The receptors were gathered from an adult man with Graves' hyperthyroidism.

In its sample, this clonotype was seen once. In DNA, the CDR3 is TGCAGCGTCCCGGAACAGGGCTATGGCTACACCTTC. Translation: CSVPEQGYGYTF. The V gene is TRBV29-1, the J gene TRBJ1-2; D might be TRBD1 (6 bases). CDR3 length: 12 residues. V was shortened by 6 bases and J by 4 bases, with 12 bases between the two germline ends. Germline V CDR1 and CDR2: SQVTM, ANQGSEA.

There are a few counts of this clonotype. This sequence joins TRBV5-6 and TRBJ1-2, with D possibly matching TRBD1 (5 bases). Germline V gives CDR1 SGHDT, CDR2 YYEEEE. V lost 5 bases and J 4 bases, leaving 24 bases between the germline ends. The CDR3 has 17 amino acids. The CDR3 loop is CASSGAGEGTGLYGYTF. In DNA form, the CDR3 reads TGTGCCAGCAGTGGGGCAGGTGAAGGGACTGGGCTCTATGGCTACACCTTC.

This clonotype occurred many times. CDR3 DNA sequence: TGTGCCAGTAAGGAGGGGGCGTTTACTCACACCGGGGAGCTGTTTTTT. This codes for CASKEGAFTHTGELFF. J is TRBJ2-2 and V is TRBV19; D perhaps matches TRBD1 (7 bases). V lost 7 bases and J 3 bases, leaving 18 bases between the germline ends. CDR3 length equals 16 residues. Germline assignment: CDR1 LNHDA and CDR2 SQIVND (reference sequence).

This clonotype has ten or more counts. The J gene is TRBJ2-5, the V gene TRBV7-9; D gene ambiguous. The CDR3 spans 13 residues. Trimming took off 4 bases at V and 4 bases at J, with 10 bases between the two ends. Germline CDR1 SEHNR, CDR2 FQNEAQ (reference sequence). CDR3 sequence reads: CASSSVAGETQYF. The CDR3 region has the DNA TGTGCCAGCAGCTCGGTCGCCGGAGAGACCCAGTACTTC.

On this clonotype: Relative to the germline gene, one junction end is altered; a read error may explain this. This sequence joins TRBV10-3 and TRBJ2-3, with TRBD2 matching 13 bases. This CDR3 is 18 amino acids long. CDR1 and CDR2 from the germline V gene are ENHRY and SYGVKD. CDR3 sequence: CAIRATGTSGTSIDTQYF. In nucleotides, the CDR3 is TGTGCCATCAGAGCGACCGGGACTAGCGGGACAAGCATAGATACGCAGTATTTT.

The chain carries TRBV20-1 and TRBJ2-5, with TRBD1 as a possible D gene (5 bases). The germline gives CDR1 DFQATT, CDR2 SNEGSKA (reference sequence). CDR3 length equals 12 residues. V lost 1 base to trimming and J lost 4 bases, with 7 bases between them. The DNA for the CDR3 is TGCAGTGCTAGAGGGGGCACAGAGACCCAGTACTTC. It is translated as CSARGGTETQYF.

The V gene is TRBV11-2, the J gene TRBJ1-6, with a weak D call TRBD1 (5 bases). CDR3 size: 16 residues. V lost 2 bases and J lost 9, with 17 bases in between. Germline loops: CDR1 SGHAT, CDR2 FQNNGV. The CDR3 region has the DNA TGTGCCAGCAGCTTAACGGGGGACCTGGGGGGTTCACCCCTCCACTTT. It is translated as CASSLTGDLGGSPLHF.

The chain carries TRBV7-2 and TRBJ1-5; D is uncertain. CDR1 SGHTA and CDR2 FQGNSA come from the germline V gene. There are 13 residues in the CDR3. V lost 1 base and J 13 bases, leaving 14 bases between the germline ends. The CDR3 is CASSLVSASNQHF. Written as DNA, the CDR3 is TGTGCCAGCAGCTTAGTGTCAGCTAGCAATCAGCATTTT.

This clonotype was seen repeatedly, ten times or more. The chain combines TRBV11-1 with TRBJ2-5, with D perhaps matching TRBD1 (5 bases). The V end was cut by 0 bases, the J end by 3 bases, with 11 bases between. Germline CDR1 reads SGHAT; CDR2 reads FQDESV (reference sequence). This CDR3 has 15 amino acids. The chain's CDR3 is CASSLALTDKETQYF. CDR3 nucleotides: TGTGCCAGCAGCTTAGCGCTAACGGACAAAGAGACCCAGTACTTC.

The sample holds many counts of this clonotype. V usage is TRBV7-9 and J usage is TRBJ1-1; TRBD1 matches at 7 bases. Unmatched junction bases numbered 9, after V lost 5 bases and J lost 6 bases. The CDR3 has 14 amino acids. CDR1 and CDR2 (germline): SEHNR, FQNEAQ (reference sequence). The CDR3 protein is CASSPTDRAPEAFF. The CDR3 region has the DNA TGTGCCAGCAGCCCCACCGACAGGGCCCCTGAAGCTTTCTTT.

In this sample, this clonotype turned up once. V and J are TRBV19 and TRBJ2-2, with TRBD2 identical over 11 bases. Germline V gene data show CDR1 as LNHDA and CDR2 as SQIVND (reference sequence). Trimming removed 3 bases from V and 7 bases from J; junction bases left unmatched: 7. This CDR3 has 16 residues. CDR3 amino acids: CASSMNLAGGGGELFF. The CDR3 DNA is TGTGCCAGTAGTATGAATCTAGCGGGAGGTGGCGGGGAGCTGTTTTTT. Using reference TRBV19 and TRBJ2-2 for the parts outside the CDR3, the full variable domain is DGGITQSPKYLFRKEGQNVTLSCEQNLNHDAMYWYRQDPGQGLRLIYYSQIVNDFQKGDIAEGYSVSREKKESFPLTVTSAQKNPTAFYLCASSMNLAGGGGELFFGEGSRLTVL.

This clonotype was found many times. The gene calls are TRBV7-2 and TRBJ2-7; D uncertain. Trimming took off 4 bases at V and 1 base at J, with 8 bases between the two ends. The CDR3 covers 13 residues. The germline gives CDR1 SGHTA, CDR2 FQGNSA. The CDR3 bases are TGTGCCAGCAGCTCCTCGCCGTCCTACGAGCAGTACTTC. Translating gives CASSSSPSYEQYF.

Notes on this clonotype: A much larger clonotype is one base distant, so this may be a read error. The chain is built from TRBV7-9 and TRBJ2-5, with 8 positions matching TRBD2. Germline V lookup: CDR1 SEHNR, CDR2 FQNEAQ (reference sequence). The CDR3 is made up of 16 amino acids. DNA of the CDR3: TGTACCAGCAGCTCTAGCGGGTGGACAGCAAAAGAGACCCAGTACTTC. This encodes CTSSSSGWTAKETQYF.

This chain joins TRBV15 and TRBJ2-5; weak D call: TRBD1 (5 bases). The CDR3 loop spans 14 amino acids. The germline V gene encodes CDR1 LNHNV and CDR2 YYDKDF (reference sequence). Trimming cost V 3 bases and J 7 bases, with 15 bases left between them. The CDR3 region has the DNA TGTGCCACCAGCAGTCTACAGGATGTGGGGACCCAGTACTTC. This codes for CATSSLQDVGTQYF.

Only a few counts were recorded for this clonotype. This rearrangement joins TRBV2 to TRBJ1-2; TRBD1 is a possible D gene (5 bases). Germline V gene lookup returns CDR1 SNHLY and CDR2 FYNNEI. This CDR3 comprises 12 residues. Deletions cut 6 bases from V and 0 bases from J, with 5 bases between. This CDR3 is CASRDTNYGYTF. CDR3 sequence (DNA): TGTGCCAGCAGGGACACTAACTATGGCTACACCTTC.

J is TRBJ1-1 and V is TRBV27; 7 positions agree with TRBD1. CDR1 is MNHEY, CDR2 SMNVEV, per germline (reference sequence). V lost 5 bases and J lost 1; bases outside the gene matches: 10. The CDR3 totals 16 residues. This chain's CDR3 is CASSTNRWTGNTEAFF. The DNA of the CDR3 is TGTGCCAGCAGTACAAACCGCTGGACAGGGAACACTGAAGCTTTCTTT.

This clonotype has ten or more counts. The chain is built from TRBV7-2 and TRBJ1-6; D not certain. The length of the CDR3 is 14 residues. The ends were cut back, 1 base at V and 4 bases at J, with 5 bases in the middle. Germline-derived CDR1 and CDR2 are SGHTA and FQGNSA. The DNA for the CDR3 is TGTGCCAGCAGCTTAGGGCCGTATAATTCACCCCTCCACTTT. Residues: CASSLGPYNSPLHF.

This clonotype was observed at least ten times. The J gene is TRBJ2-7, the V gene TRBV29-1; no clear D gene. The CDR3 contains 11 residues. Trimming took off 6 bases at V and 3 bases at J, with 9 bases between the two ends. The germline gives CDR1 SQVTM, CDR2 ANQGSEA. As DNA, the CDR3 is TGCAGCGTCTCCGAGAGCTACGAGCAGTACTTC. It is translated as CSVSESYEQYF.

The chain joins TRBV10-3 to TRBJ2-7; TRBD2 aligns across 8 bases. The CDR3 is 15 amino acids. The V gene end was trimmed by 5 bases and the J gene end by 6 bases; junction bases not matched to a gene: 12. Looked up from germline, CDR1 is ENHRY and CDR2 is SYGVKD. The CDR3 nucleotides read TGTGCCATCAGTTCACCAATTAGCGGGACTTTCGAGCAGTACTTC. Translating it yields CAISSPISGTFEQYF.

This clonotype was picked up a small number of times. The gene calls are TRBV15 and TRBJ2-1; D might be TRBD2 (6 bases). Between the trimmed V and J ends, which lost 0 bases and 10 bases, there was a span of 10 bases. In germline, CDR1 is LNHNV, CDR2 YYDKDF (reference sequence). The CDR3 loop spans 13 amino acids. CDR3 loop: CATSRDAGLEQFF. The CDR3 coding sequence is TGTGCCACCAGCAGAGATGCAGGACTAGAGCAGTTCTTC. Looking up the rest from reference TRBV15 and TRBJ2-1 gives the full variable domain: DAMVIQNPRYQVTQFGKPVTLSCSQTLNHNVMYWYQQKSSQAPKLLFHYYDKDFNNEADTPDNFQSRRPNTSFCFLDIRSPGLGDTAMYLCATSRDAGLEQFFGPGTRLTVL.

The genes are TRBV7-9 and TRBJ1-4; D is perhaps TRBD1 (5 bases). CDR1 and CDR2 from the germline V gene are SEHNR and FQNEAQ (reference sequence). V dropped 4 bases and J dropped 5 bases, with 11 bases sitting between them. The CDR3 totals 14 residues. The CDR3 DNA reads TGTGCCAGCAGCTCGCGGAGGGGCAATGAAAAACTGTTTTTT. As protein: CASSSRRGNEKLFF.

To note about this clonotype: This may come from a read error, since a much larger clone is one base off. CDR3 in DNA: TGTGCCAGCAGCTTAGCCCTCCCTCCCGACTCCTACGAGCAGTGCTTC. Protein product: CASSLALPPDSYEQCF. This chain connects TRBV13 to TRBJ2-7; D is unclear. CDR1 is PRHDT and CDR2 is FYEKMQ in the germline V gene (reference sequence). This CDR3 is 16 amino acids long.